This T cell receptor (beta chain) was captured by sequencing in a study of low-dose radiotherapy and immunotherapy resistance in tumors. Study in general: Cohort 2's total reached 13 Gy over 26 weeks, at 1 Gy per fraction every two weeks. Cyclophosphamide went in intravenously at 200 mg/m2 every two weeks, one day before radiation and immunotherapy.

TRAV- and TRBV-specific primers were used for first-strand cDNA, which covered alpha and beta chains. The authors ran approximately 20 PCR cycles to amplify TCRs with a constant-region primer and V-primer adapter. In vitro transcription served to amplify the isolated mRNA. TCRdb ran MiXCR on the reads and lists one entry per CDR3 protein. The sample records just over 90,000 distinct CDR3 sequences, roughly 19% being singletons. Described time point: after trial treatment. Treatment here: LDRT plus nivolumab, ipilimumab, low-dose cyclophosphamide and aspirin (RACIN trial). This clonotype was seen many times. This CDR3 is built from 15 residues. The trim removed 1 base at V and 7 bases at J, leaving 5 bases unmatched. In germline, CDR1 is GTSNPN, CDR2 SVGIG (reference sequence).

Specimen: PBMCs, collected after low-dose radiotherapy plus immunotherapy. The clonotype originates from a female donor with ovarian cancer. The chain uses TRBV30 and TRBJ2-2; 11 bases agree with TRBD2. As DNA, the CDR3 is TGTGCCTGGAGTGGTAGCGGGAGGGCCTTCGGGGAGCTGTTTTTT. Residues: CAWSGSGRAFGELFF.